Listed here are 12 T cell receptor beta chains from one sample, sequenced in a study of Ad26.COV2.S vaccination and SARS-CoV-2 variants. Generated by immunoSEQ multiplex PCR, the TCRdb table keeps only in-frame clones and is missing some. The table shows around 370,000 clones, with 92% occurring only once. Sequences were derived from peripheral blood, sampled after recovery from COVID-19. These receptors all come from a human donor who had recovered from COVID-19.

The CDR3, as DNA: TGTGCCAGCAGCTTATCTCCGGGGGCAGGCTCCTACGAGCAGTACTTC. Amino acids: CASSLSPGAGSYEQYF. The J gene is TRBJ2-7, the V gene TRBV11-2, with D perhaps given as TRBD1 or TRBD2 (6 bases each). There are 16 residues in the CDR3. Germline V gene lookup returns CDR1 SGHAT and CDR2 FQNNGV. Between the trimmed V and J ends, which lost 2 bases and 0 bases, there was a span of 14 bases. The whole variable domain, remainder taken from reference TRBV11-2 and TRBJ2-7, is EAGVAQSPRYKIIEKRQSVAFWCNPISGHATLYWYQQILGQGPKLLIQFQNNGVVDDSQLPKDRFSAERLKGVDSTLKIQPAKLEDSAVYLCASSLSPGAGSYEQYFGPGTRLTVT.

The chain employs TRBV11-2 and TRBJ2-7, with a tentative D call TRBD2 (5 bases). The V end was cut by 2 bases, the J end by 2 bases, with 7 bases between. Germline V gene sequence: CDR1 SGHAT, CDR2 FQNNGV. The CDR3 runs 13 residues. CDR3 in DNA: TGTGCCAGCAGCTTACTAGCAGCCTACGAGCAGTACTTC. This encodes CASSLLAAYEQYF.

The J gene is TRBJ2-3, the V gene TRBV6-5; D is undetermined. Trimming stripped 7 bases from V and 4 bases from J, with 12 bases between. The length of the CDR3 is 13 residues. The germline CDR1 and CDR2 sequences are MNHEY and SVGAGI. CDR3 amino acids: CASTGMGSDTQYF. The CDR3 bases are TGTGCCAGCACCGGAATGGGGTCAGATACGCAGTATTTT.

The gene calls are TRBV10-1 and TRBJ2-3; perhaps TRBD2 as D (5 bases). Germline CDR1 WNHNN, CDR2 SYGVQD (reference sequence). CDR3 length equals 15 residues. Trimming pared 0 bases from V and 2 bases from J, leaving 9 bases between. CDR3 nucleotides: TGCGCCAGCAGTGAGTCCGCGCTAGCCACAGATACGCAGTATTTT. Encoded protein: CASSESALATDTQYF.

The chain employs TRBV29-1 and TRBJ1-2; TRBD1 agrees at 8 bases. Germline lookup yields CDR1 SQVTM and CDR2 ANQGSEA. V shed 6 bases and J 8 bases; nucleotides not matched to a gene: 8. The CDR3 is 12 amino acids. CDR3 coding DNA: TGCAGCGTGGGGCCGGACAGGGACGGCTACACCTTC. Encoded protein: CSVGPDRDGYTF.

This clone was found a few times. The chain recombines TRBV4-3 with TRBJ1-1; D might be TRBD1 (5 bases). The CDR3 runs 15 residues. Germline V gene lookup returns CDR1 LGHNA and CDR2 YSLEER. V dropped 4 bases and J dropped 6 bases, with 18 bases sitting between them. The CDR3 bases are TGCGCCAGCAGCCGATCAGGGTCTAGTATGGCTGAAGCTTTCTTT. Translated, it gives CASSRSGSSMAEAFF.

The chain is built from TRBV5-1 and TRBJ2-1; no reliable D call. The CDR3 consists of 15 residues. Germline loops: CDR1 SGHRS, CDR2 YFSETQ. V was trimmed by 4 bases and J by 0 bases, leaving 11 bases between them. The CDR3 spells CASSAATRSYNEQFF. CDR3 nucleotide sequence: TGCGCCAGCAGCGCGGCTACTCGCTCCTACAATGAGCAGTTCTTC.

CDR3 in DNA: TGCGCCAGCAGCCAGAGCAGAGCCACTGAAGCTTTCTTT. Protein product: CASSQSRATEAFF. This rearrangement joins TRBV4-3 to TRBJ1-1; D unresolved. This CDR3 is built from 13 residues. The ends were cut back, 3 bases at V and 4 bases at J, with 9 bases in the middle. Germline-derived CDR1 and CDR2 are LGHNA and YSLEER.

As for this clone: Different DNA sequences within this sample yield the same CDR3. The chain carries TRBV7-2 and TRBJ2-3; D remains ambiguous. CDR3 length: 12 amino acids. Germline V gene sequence: CDR1 SGHTA, CDR2 FQGNSA. V lost 2 bases and J lost 5, with 5 bases in between. CDR3 nucleotides: TGTGCCAGCAGCTTATCAGGAGATACGCAGTATTTT. It yields the protein CASSLSGDTQYF.

The V gene is TRBV2, the J gene TRBJ2-7; 8 nucleotides agree with TRBD1. CDR3 length equals 13 residues. V shed 8 bases, J shed 4 bases, and the junction held 7 bases outside the gene matches. Germline V CDR1 and CDR2: SNHLY, FYNNEI. The CDR3 loop is CASGGTGPYEQYF. DNA of the CDR3: TGTGCCAGCGGGGGGACAGGTCCGTACGAGCAGTACTTC. The full variable domain, its missing parts supplied by reference TRBV2 and TRBJ2-7, is EPEVTQTPSHQVTQMGQEVILRCVPISNHLYFYWYRQILGQKVEFLVSFYNNEISEKSEIFDDQFSVERPDGSNFTLKIRSTKLEDSAMYFCASGGTGPYEQYFGPGTRLTVT.

On this clone itself: Within the sample, other DNA sequences also encode this same CDR3. The chain has TRBV6-1 and TRBJ1-2; no reliable D call. The CDR3 extends over 13 amino acids. Germline V gene lookup returns CDR1 MNHNS and CDR2 SASEGT. Trimming shortened V by 3 bases and J by 2 bases, and 7 bases separated the two germline ends. CDR3 nucleotide sequence: TGTGCCAGCAGTGAGGGCAGAAACTATGGCTACACCTTC. This codes for CASSEGRNYGYTF.

The gene calls are TRBV9 and TRBJ1-4; D is unresolved. V was pared by 4 bases and J by 8 bases, with 18 bases between. The germline V gene encodes CDR1 SGDLS and CDR2 YYNGEE. This CDR3 spans 15 amino acids. CDR3 amino acids: CASSPMWYSGEKLFF. The CDR3, as DNA: TGTGCCAGCAGCCCTATGTGGTACAGCGGGGAAAAACTGTTTTTT. Filled out from reference TRBV9 and TRBJ1-4, the complete variable domain reads DSGVTQTPKHLITATGQRVTLRCSPRSGDLSVYWYQQSLDQGLQFLIQYYNGEERAKGNILERFSAQQFPDLHSELNLSSLELGDSALYFCASSPMWYSGEKLFFGSGTQLSVL.